This T cell receptor beta chain stems from a study of T-cell reconstitution after alpha-beta-depleted transplantation in children (dated by TCRdb to 2015 to 2016). Regarding the research as a whole: Using TCR repertoire profiling, the study followed T-cell immune reconstitution in a quantitative way in children after TCRalphabeta/CD19-depleted allogeneic hematopoietic cell transplantation. Beyond this particular receptor, the publication reports: Over subsequent months, a decline in hyperexpanded clone frequencies was noted, and after one year, T-cell counts and TCRbeta diversity were mostly ascribed to newly produced T cells. The high TCRbeta diversity at day 60 in some patients was ascribed to recipient T cells and intrathymic progenitors that had survived conditioning. The apparently early recovery of alphabetaT-cell counts about two months after transplant reportedly depended on only several hundred rapidly expanded clones that came from non-depleted graft cells.

The sample's treatment or condition label is to be understood as: allogeneic hematopoietic cell transplantation with graft depleted of TCRalphabeta T cells and CD19 B cells. The children who served as transplant recipients had been given grafts of TCRalphabeta/CD19-depleted allogeneic hematopoietic cells. As concerns this clonotype: Its antigen remains undetermined. The record has no base qualities; no much larger clone is one base away.

Library construction relied on PCR. The run used an Illumina HiSeq 2500. TCR library preparation used molecular barcoding, with unique molecular identifiers applied to normalize quantification of the TCRbeta repertoire. TCRdb handled the public reads itself, with Q25 trimming in fastp and clone calling in MiXCR, and kept productive beta chains. Rows are unified per CDR3 protein, each entry keeping the most common DNA and genes. For this sample the table gives approximately 980,000 distinct CDR3 sequences, of which about 29% were detected only once. The leading ten clones occupy about 28% of the sample. CDR1 and CDR2, looked up from the germline V gene (reference sequence), are LNHDA and SQIVND. The CDR3 covers 15 residues, taking in both the cysteine and the phenylalanine. Solely the CDR3 DNA is kept, with 45 bases framed from the first base. Trimming takes 7 bases from V and 5 bases from J, and the germline ends sit 17 bases apart.

The sequence joins TRBV19 to TRBJ1-4; the D gene is not confidently resolved. The input for sequencing was PBMCs, mostly from graft donor cells, taken 360 days after TCRalphabeta/CD19-depleted stem cell transplant. This TCR was sampled from a boy younger than two who had a stem cell transplant for SCID, so the T cells may come from the graft donor. The DNA is as follows: TGTGCCAGTACCCGTCGACCTGCCGGCAATGAAAAACTGTTTTTT. It specifies CASTRRPAGNEKLFF.